This is a list of T cell receptor beta chains from one sample in a study of monozygotic twins with inflammatory bowel disease. Using the 5' RACE reads, TCRdb records one entry per CDR3 protein without DNA. The table lists about 330,000 distinct CDR3 sequences. Sequencing was done on a sample of blood. These receptor sequences come from a human donor with ulcerative colitis or Crohn's disease, or a healthy co-twin of an affected twin (not recorded which). Each CDR3 is given with its conserved first and last residue.

J gene | V gene | CDR3 protein
TRBJ1-5 | TRBV7-2 | CASSLRAGLINQPQHF
TRBJ2-2 | TRBV6-5 | CASSYNPGHKGELFF
TRBJ2-3 | TRBV5-1 | CASSLMVSPDTQYF
TRBJ2-2 | TRBV5-1 | CASSFTGYSGGLFF
TRBJ1-2 | TRBV25-1 | CASSESASGRYTF
TRBJ2-7 | TRBV7-2 | CASSLRSGTISYEQYF
TRBJ1-5 | TRBV7-8 | CASSLGRAGNQPQHF
TRBJ2-4 | TRBV2 | CASSEWTSGQNIQYF
TRBJ2-2 | TRBV6-1 | CASSARGLGESGELFF
TRBJ2-3 | TRBV21-1 | CASSLQVGKKDTSDTQYF
TRBJ1-5 | TRBV20-1 | CSARSQGESNQPQHF
TRBJ2-6 | TRBV28 | CASRRLAVSGANVLTF
TRBJ2-1 | TRBV19 | CASSTGLAANEQFF
TRBJ2-7 | TRBV2 | CASRLEQGPYEQYF
TRBJ2-3 | TRBV19 | CASSIASTDTQYF
TRBJ1-5 | TRBV10-3 | CAIMAGSNQPQHF
TRBJ2-1 | TRBV5-1 | CASSIGGGFSYNEQFF
TRBJ2-2 | TRBV28 | CASTSWAGNTGELFF
TRBJ2-4 | TRBV12-3/TRBV12-4 | CASSFWGEYRAKNIQYF
TRBJ1-5 | TRBV7-8 | CASSRRTGNNQPQHF
TRBJ2-2 | TRBV7-8 | CASSSWRVGAGVGTGELFF
TRBJ1-4 | TRBV5-1 | CASSSTGHGYEKLFF